The present T cell receptor (beta chain) was sequenced within a study of shared clonotypes between healthy human individuals. Regarding the study as a whole: Naive subsets generally had larger estimated richness than memory subsets. Sampling used blood alone; tissue repertoires probably differ.

Germline V gene data show CDR1 as MDHEN and CDR2 as SYDVKM. CDR3 length: 15 residues. Trimming took off 4 bases at V and 1 base at J, with 14 bases between the two ends. Points on this clone: Its antigen remains unknown.

From CD4+ cells came CD45RA+ naive and CD45RA-negative memory subsets. Using about 0.2 ug DNA, some 30,000 T cell genomes, the sorted-subset replicate PCRs were run. Libraries were prepared by immunoSEQ multiplex PCR; TCRdb keeps only in-frame clonotypes and omits some of them. The sample shows roughly 1 million clones, approximately 76% of them seen only once. Specimen: memory CD4+ T cells sorted from blood. Specified subset: CD45RA-negative fraction. The sequence derives from a man aged 18 to 29 in good health. The genes are TRBV28 and TRBJ2-7; D gene ambiguous. The CDR3 coding sequence is TGTGCCAGCAGTTCTAATATCCCAGGATCCTACGAGCAGTACTTC. Residues: CASSSNIPGSYEQYF.